This T cell receptor (beta chain) appears in the sequencing data of a study of blood T cell repertoires in COVID-19. Overall study: Collection of acute and convalescent COVID-19 samples took place in the United States, Italy and Spain. The analysed material was cDNA or gDNA that came from T cells, B-cell-depleted T cells, or PBMCs.

This clone was observed a handful of times. Authors' analysis steps: Nucleated cell counts were estimated from reference gene primer amplification. Assay used: immunoSEQ multiplex PCR; TCRdb lists only in-frame clones, some missing. V, J and clone size derive from that table, while D and trimming were established from the DNA sequence. Seen here are 150,000 or so clones, about four fifths observed once, and the top ten hold around 10%. Germline CDR1 is LNHDA and CDR2 is SQIVND (reference sequence). Trimming took 6 bases from V and 0 from J; bases not matched to a gene: 5. This CDR3 is 15 amino acids long.

This TCR derives from a man in his sixties with active or convalescent COVID-19. The sequenced material came from peripheral blood. The chain combines TRBV19 with TRBJ2-1, with 7 nucleotides matching TRBD2. CDR3 in DNA: TGTGCCAGTAGAAGAGCGGGGAGCTCCTACAATGAGCAGTTCTTC. Residues: CASRRAGSSYNEQFF.